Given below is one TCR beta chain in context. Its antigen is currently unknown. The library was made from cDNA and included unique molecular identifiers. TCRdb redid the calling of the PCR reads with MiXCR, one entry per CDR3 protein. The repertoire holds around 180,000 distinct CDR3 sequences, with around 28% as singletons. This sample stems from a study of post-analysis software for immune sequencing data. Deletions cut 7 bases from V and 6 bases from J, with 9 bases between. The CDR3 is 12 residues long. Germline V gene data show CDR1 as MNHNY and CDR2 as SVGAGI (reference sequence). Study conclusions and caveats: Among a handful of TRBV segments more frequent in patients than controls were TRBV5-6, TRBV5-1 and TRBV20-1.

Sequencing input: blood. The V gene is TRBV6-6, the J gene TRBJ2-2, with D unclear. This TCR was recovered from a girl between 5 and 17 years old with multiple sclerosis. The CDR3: CASTISSGELFF. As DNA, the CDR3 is TGTGCCAGCACTATTAGCTCCGGGGAGCTGTTTTTT.